A selection of T cell receptor beta chains follows, all from one sample in a study of shared clonotypes between healthy human individuals. Using immunoSEQ multiplex PCR, the repertoire was profiled, and TCRdb retains in-frame clones only, with some absent. The data show some 740,000 clones, with more than 85% seen just once and nearly 25% held by the top ten. The sequenced material came from naive CD8+ T cells sorted from blood. The receptors originated from a man aged 30 to 45 in good health. Each CDR3 is given with its conserved first and last residue. A D gene is named only where the DNA matches it firmly. The listing skips clone size in some rows; elsewhere it reads once, few, many or a size class.

size	length	V	J	D	DNA	CDR3
-	14	TRBV7-2	TRBJ2-5	-	TGTGCCAGCAGCTTAAACGTACTGCAAGAGACCCAGTACTTC	CASSLNVLQETQYF
-	15	TRBV27	TRBJ2-1	TRBD2	TGTGCCAGCAGGGCGGTAGCGGGAGGGCTCAATGAGCAGTTCTTC	CASRAVAGGLNEQFF
-	15	TRBV10-3	TRBJ2-5	-	TGTGCCATCAGTGAGTCCCCGGGAAGCCAGGAGACCCAGTACTTC	CAISESPGSQETQYF
-	14	TRBV11-2	TRBJ1-2	TRBD1	TGTGCCAGCAGCTCTGGGGGACAGCGCTATGGCTACACCTTC	CASSSGGQRYGYTF
-	11	TRBV5-4	TRBJ2-7	-	TGTGCCAGCAGCTTGGGTTATGAGCAGTACTTC	CASSLGYEQYF
-	15	TRBV9	TRBJ1-3	TRBD1	TGTGCCAGCAGCGTAGCGAGGACAGGTGGAAACACCATATATTTT	CASSVARTGGNTIYF
few	15	TRBV10-2	TRBJ1-1	TRBD1	TGCGCCAGCAGTGAGACAGGGGTATGGAACACTGAAGCTTTCTTT	CASSETGVWNTEAFF
once	14	TRBV29-1	TRBJ2-2	-	TGCAGCGTTCCTCGCACAGAAAACACCGGGGAGCTGTTTTTT	CSVPRTENTGELFF
-	16	TRBV5-1	TRBJ1-1	-	TGCGCCAGCAGCTTAAGGGGGAGGTTTTCGGACACTGAAGCTTTCTTT	CASSLRGRFSDTEAFF
-	14	TRBV6-5	TRBJ2-1	-	TGTGCCAGCAGTTATCCCGGGCTGTACAATGAGCAGTTCTTC	CASSYPGLYNEQFF
-	24	TRBV27	TRBJ2-2	TRBD1	TGTGCCAGCAGTTTATTCCAGGGACAGATCATCCCTACTGACCCTTACCGAGAAACCGGGGAGCTGTTTTTT	CASSLFQGQIIPTDPYRETGELFF
-	14	TRBV11-2	TRBJ1-2	-	TGTGCCAGCAGCTCGGCAGTGGCGTTTGAGGGCTACACCTTC	CASSSAVAFEGYTF
-	14	TRBV7-9	TRBJ2-1	TRBD2	TGTGCCAGCAGACTAAGCGGGAACTACAATGAGCAGTTCTTC	CASRLSGNYNEQFF
-	13	TRBV4-2	TRBJ2-7	-	TGTGCCAGCAGCCAAGATTTGGCACGGGAGCAGTACTTC	CASSQDLAREQYF
-	17	TRBV18	TRBJ2-3	TRBD2	TGTGCCAGCTCACCACCGGTCGGGAGGGCCGGCACAGATACGCAGTATTTT	CASSPPVGRAGTDTQYF
-	13	TRBV4-1	TRBJ2-7	-	TGCGCCAGCAGCCAACAATTACACTACGAGCAGTACTTC	CASSQQLHYEQYF
-	16	TRBV4-1	TRBJ1-4	-	TGCGCCAGCAGCCAAGAGAGGGGGATCTTGAATGAAAAACTGTTTTTT	CASSQERGILNEKLFF
-	16	TRBV7-9	TRBJ2-7	-	TGTGCCAGCAGCTACCGAGACGGTCTAAAACGCTACGAGCAGTACTTC	CASSYRDGLKRYEQYF
-	14	TRBV7-6	TRBJ2-7	-	TGTGCCAGCTCCGTGAGAGGACCCTCCTACGAGCAGTACTTC	CASSVRGPSYEQYF
-	14	TRBV27	TRBJ2-7	-	TGTGCCAGCAGTTTATCCGGGAGCTCCTACGAGCAGTACTTC	CASSLSGSSYEQYF
-	14	TRBV2	TRBJ2-7	-	TGTGCCAGCAGTGAAGAGACAGGGAGGAACGAGCAGTACTTC	CASSEETGRNEQYF
-	19	TRBV27	TRBJ2-2	TRBD2	TGTGCCAGCAGATACAAGGGGACTAGCGGTATTGGTAACACCGGGGAGCTGTTTTTT	CASRYKGTSGIGNTGELFF
-	13	TRBV27	TRBJ1-1	TRBD1	TGTGCCAGCAGTGGACAGGACTACACTGAAGCTTTCTTT	CASSGQDYTEAFF
-	15	TRBV2	TRBJ2-7	-	TGTGCCATCATGCAAGGTGGGGCGATGGGCTACGAGCAGTACTTC	CAIMQGGAMGYEQYF
-	15	TRBV6-5	TRBJ2-2	TRBD2	TGTGCCAGCAGTAATAGCGGGAGGATCACCGGGGAGCTGTTTTTT	CASSNSGRITGELFF
-	16	TRBV2	TRBJ2-1	-	TGTGCCAGCAGTTTTTCGAGGGAGAGGTCCTACAATGAGCAGTTCTTC	CASSFSRERSYNEQFF
-	16	TRBV6-5	TRBJ2-1	-	TGTGCCAGCAGTTACGGAGACAATGGGATTTACAATGAGCAGTTCTTC	CASSYGDNGIYNEQFF
-	16	TRBV5-6	TRBJ2-7	TRBD1	TGTGCCAGCAGCCCGGCGGGGACAGGGGATCTACACGAGCAGTACTTC	CASSPAGTGDLHEQYF
once	17	TRBV7-9	TRBJ1-4	TRBD1	TGTGCCAGCAGCGCGACAGGGGGTGCTGCAACTAATGAAAAACTGTTTTTT	CASSATGGAATNEKLFF
-	17	TRBV4-2	TRBJ2-7	-	TGTGCCAGCAGCCCATACAGGGGACGGGGGAGAGGCTACGAGCAGTACTTC	CASSPYRGRGRGYEQYF
-	17	TRBV4-1	TRBJ2-7	-	TGCGCCAGCAGCCAAGCTTTCTCGGGACACTCTATCCCCGAGCAGTACTTC	CASSQAFSGHSIPEQYF
-	15	TRBV11-2	TRBJ2-7	-	TGTGCCAGCAGCCCGGGGCAGGGGCGGACCTACGAGCAGTACTTC	CASSPGQGRTYEQYF
once	13	TRBV25-1	TRBJ2-7	-	TGTGCCAGCAGTGCCGGACTACCAACCGAGCAGTACTTC	CASSAGLPTEQYF
few	12	TRBV7-9	TRBJ2-2	-	TGTGCCAGCAGCTTAGACTCCGGGGAGCTGTTTTTT	CASSLDSGELFF
-	15	TRBV9	TRBJ2-7	TRBD1	TGTGCCAGCAGCCTCGGGACAGGGGCGGGCTACGAGCAGTACTTC	CASSLGTGAGYEQYF
-	12	TRBV6-5	TRBJ2-7	-	TGTGCCAGCAGTGGGCGGGTAGACGAGCAGTACTTC	CASSGRVDEQYF
-	13	TRBV10-3	TRBJ1-4	-	TGTGCCATCAGTGCCTCCGGGGATGAAAAACTGTTTTTT	CAISASGDEKLFF
-	16	TRBV29-1	TRBJ2-7	TRBD2	TGCAGCGTTGGATTCTCGCGGGAGGGTGGCTCCTACGAGCAGTACTTC	CSVGFSREGGSYEQYF
-	14	TRBV2	TRBJ1-5	TRBD1	TGTGCCAGCAGTCGGGGACAGGCCCTTCAGCCCCAGCATTTT	CASSRGQALQPQHF
-	14	TRBV5-4	TRBJ1-3	TRBD1	TGTGCCAGCAGCTTGTCAGGGGGCGAAAACACCATATATTTT	CASSLSGGENTIYF